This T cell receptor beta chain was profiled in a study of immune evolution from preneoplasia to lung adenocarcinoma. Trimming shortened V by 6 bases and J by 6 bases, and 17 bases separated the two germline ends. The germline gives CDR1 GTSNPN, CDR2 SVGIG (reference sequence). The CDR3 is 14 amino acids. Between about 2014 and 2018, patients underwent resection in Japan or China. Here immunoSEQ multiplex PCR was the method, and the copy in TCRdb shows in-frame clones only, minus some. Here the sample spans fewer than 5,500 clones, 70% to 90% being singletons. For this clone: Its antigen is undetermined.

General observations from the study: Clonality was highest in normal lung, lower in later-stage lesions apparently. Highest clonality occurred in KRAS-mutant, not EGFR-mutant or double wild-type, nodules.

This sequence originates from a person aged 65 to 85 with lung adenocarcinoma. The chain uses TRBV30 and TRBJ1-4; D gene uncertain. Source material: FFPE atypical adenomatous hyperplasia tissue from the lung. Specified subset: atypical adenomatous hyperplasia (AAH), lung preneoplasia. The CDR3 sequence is CACTARPADEKLFF. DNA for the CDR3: TGTGCCTGTACTGCGCGGCCAGCTGATGAAAAACTGTTTTTT.